These 25 T cell receptor beta chains originate from one sample sequenced in a study of T cells after posttransplantation cyclophosphamide. Only in-frame clones appear in the TCRdb table, and some are missing; sequencing was by immunoSEQ multiplex PCR. Of approximately 18,000 clones in the sample, 75% to 90% were seen once. The specimen was memory CD4+ T cells sorted from blood. The source of these receptors is a young man in good health and a related stem cell transplant donor.

Comment on this clone: This specimen includes other DNA sequences encoding the same CDR3. The rearrangement links TRBV5-1 to TRBJ1-1, with D uncertain. The germline CDR1 and CDR2 sequences are SGHRS and YFSETQ. Trimming pared 0 bases from V and 3 bases from J, leaving 6 bases between. The CDR3 spans 13 residues. The CDR3 nucleotides read TGCGCCAGCAGCTTGGTGGCAGACACTGAAGCTTTCTTT. This codes for CASSLVADTEAFF.

The V and J genes are TRBV10-3 and TRBJ2-5; 9 bases fit TRBD2. CDR3 length equals 14 residues. CDR1 and CDR2 (germline): ENHRY, SYGVKD. V trimming: 0 bases; J trimming: 13 bases; junction bases outside the gene matches: 9. The CDR3 nucleotides are TGTGCCATCAGTGAGTCGGTAGCGGGGGCCCCCCGGTACTTC. It codes for CAISESVAGAPRYF.

V is TRBV6-4 and J is TRBJ2-3; 9 bases line up with TRBD1. Unmatched junction bases numbered 6, after V lost 5 bases and J lost 3 bases. The germline V gene encodes CDR1 MRHNA and CDR2 SNTAGT. The CDR3 spans 15 residues. The DNA for the CDR3 is TGTGCCAGCAGTCCGACAGGGGGGATGACAGATACGCAGTATTTT. It is translated as CASSPTGGMTDTQYF.

On this clone itself: At the DNA level, this CDR3 is encoded by other sequences in the same sample as well. V usage is TRBV6-5 and J usage is TRBJ1-1; TRBD1 matches 9 bases. The junction had 2 bases not matched to a gene; V was cut back by 5 bases and J by 4 bases. Germline V gene data show CDR1 as MNHEY and CDR2 as SVGAGI. The CDR3 has 13 residues. In DNA form, the CDR3 reads TGTGCCAGCAGTCTGACAGGGGGCACTGAAGCTTTCTTT. Protein product: CASSLTGGTEAFF.

In its sample, this clone was seen a few times. J is TRBJ2-7 and V is TRBV4-1; 10 nucleotides line up with TRBD1. Germline V gene sequence: CDR1 MGHRA, CDR2 YSYEKL. Trimming cost V 4 bases and J 3 bases; bases outside gene matches: 3. The CDR3 is 14 amino acids. CDR3 bases: TGCGCCAGCAGCCGCAGGACAGGGGGCTACGAGCAGTACTTC. Protein sequence: CASSRRTGGYEQYF.

The gene calls are TRBV5-5 and TRBJ1-1; TRBD1 agrees at 7 bases. CDR1 is SGHKS and CDR2 is YYEKEE in the germline V gene (reference sequence). V was pared by 4 bases and J by 5 bases, with 14 bases of the junction left unmatched. The CDR3 is made up of 16 amino acids. This CDR3 reads CASSPVADRVRTEAFF. CDR3 in DNA: TGTGCCAGCAGCCCCGTGGCCGACAGGGTCCGGACTGAAGCTTTCTTT.

The chain is built from TRBV19 and TRBJ2-7; D might be TRBD2 (6 bases). The CDR3 covers 15 residues. Trimming left V 5 bases short and J 1 base short, with 15 bases between. The germline gives CDR1 LNHDA, CDR2 SQIVND (reference sequence). CDR3 region: CASSVSIAVSYEQYF. CDR3 nucleotide sequence: TGTGCCAGTAGTGTCTCTATAGCGGTTTCCTACGAGCAGTACTTC. The full variable domain, with the rest looked up from reference TRBV19 and TRBJ2-7, is DGGITQSPKYLFRKEGQNVTLSCEQNLNHDAMYWYRQDPGQGLRLIYYSQIVNDFQKGDIAEGYSVSREKKESFPLTVTSAQKNPTAFYLCASSVSIAVSYEQYFGPGTRLTVT.

This rearrangement joins TRBV7-3 to TRBJ1-5, with D tentatively TRBD1 (6 bases). The CDR3 is 15 residues long. Germline V CDR1 and CDR2: SGHTA, FQGTGA. V dropped 3 bases and J dropped 0 bases, with 9 bases sitting between them. CDR3 coding DNA: TGTGCCAGCAGCTTGGACAGTCTTAGCAATCAGCCCCAGCATTTT. Protein product: CASSLDSLSNQPQHF.

This clone was found a few times. This chain links TRBV25-1 with TRBJ1-5, with a possible D match to TRBD1 (5 bases). The CDR3 extends over 12 amino acids. V lost 4 bases, J lost 9 bases, and 10 bases lay in between. Germline V lookup: CDR1 MGHDK, CDR2 SYGVNS. CDR3 bases: TGTGCCAGCAGTGTTGGGACTGGGCCCCAGCATTTT. Residues: CASSVGTGPQHF.

The chain links TRBV6-5 to TRBJ1-1; 9 nucleotides match TRBD1. CDR1 is MNHEY, CDR2 SVGAGI, per germline. The CDR3 consists of 14 residues. The trim removed 6 bases at V and 3 bases at J, leaving 5 bases unmatched. The DNA of the CDR3 is TGTGCCAGCAGCAGACAGGGGGAGTACACTGAAGCTTTCTTT. This sequence encodes CASSRQGEYTEAFF.

This clone has a single count. The V call is TRBV5-1, the J call TRBJ1-1; no firm D call. Trimming removed 5 bases at V and 0 bases at J, with 8 bases between. Germline V gene lookup returns CDR1 SGHRS and CDR2 YFSETQ. The CDR3 consists of 13 residues. The CDR3 sequence: CASRRGLNTEAFF. The CDR3 nucleotides are TGCGCCAGCAGAAGAGGGTTGAACACTGAAGCTTTCTTT.

The chain combines TRBV6-5 with TRBJ2-7; 12 bases are shared with TRBD2. Germline V gene lookup returns CDR1 MNHEY and CDR2 SVGAGI. The ends lost 6 bases at V and 3 bases at J; junction bases unmatched: 6. There are 15 residues in the CDR3. The CDR3 DNA reads as TGTGCCAGCAGGAAGACTAGCGGGGGATTCTACGAGCAGTACTTC. Its protein product is CASRKTSGGFYEQYF.

This chain uses TRBV18 with TRBJ2-3; TRBD1 aligns across 10 bases. The germline V gene has CDR1 KGHSH and CDR2 LQKENI. Trimming took 5 bases from V and 4 from J; bases not matched to a gene: 9. CDR3 length: 16 amino acids. The CDR3 reads CASSSAGQGFSDTQYF. CDR3 DNA: TGTGCCAGCTCAAGTGCGGGACAGGGGTTCTCAGATACGCAGTATTTT.

This chain connects TRBV27 to TRBJ1-2, with TRBD1 as a possible D gene (6 bases). The CDR3 is 13 amino acids. V was trimmed by 6 bases and J by 1 base, leaving 9 bases between them. CDR1 is MNHEY and CDR2 is SMNVEV in the germline V gene (reference sequence). The CDR3 region is CASSGTLNYGYTF. The CDR3 region has the DNA TGTGCCAGCAGCGGGACACTTAACTATGGCTACACCTTC.

The chain links TRBV5-4 to TRBJ1-1; D call uncertain. CDR1 SGHNT and CDR2 YYREEE come from the germline V gene (reference sequence). The CDR3 extends over 13 amino acids. The V and J ends lost 2 bases and 1 base respectively, with 6 bases between them. The CDR3 region has the DNA TGTGCCAGCAGCTTTAGCACGAACACTGAAGCTTTCTTT. Its protein is CASSFSTNTEAFF.

This chain connects TRBV7-6 to TRBJ2-6; 7 bases are shared with TRBD1. The CDR3 is 17 amino acids. The V segment lost 2 bases and the J segment 0 bases; nucleotides outside the gene matches: 4. Per the germline V gene, CDR1 is SGHVS and CDR2 is FNYEAQ. The CDR3 DNA is TGTGCCAGCAGCTTAACAGGGGTAAGCTCTGGGGCCAACGTCCTGACTTTC. Translated: CASSLTGVSSGANVLTF. Together with reference TRBV7-6 and TRBJ2-6, the CDR3 gives the full variable domain: GAGVSQSPRYKVTKRGQDVALRCDPISGHVSLYWYRQALGQGPEFLTYFNYEAQQDKSGLPNDRFSAERPEGSISTLTIQRTEQRDSAMYRCASSLTGVSSGANVLTFGAGSRLTVL.

This clone was counted between two and nine times. The chain joins TRBV27 to TRBJ2-2; 10 bases are a match to TRBD2. The CDR3 runs 16 residues. V was clipped by 5 bases and J by 6 bases; unmatched bases: 9. Germline assignment: CDR1 MNHEY and CDR2 SMNVEV (reference sequence). This CDR3 is CASSLRTSGGAGELFF. The CDR3 nucleotides read TGTGCCAGCAGTCTCCGGACTAGCGGCGGGGCCGGGGAGCTGTTTTTT.

The V and J genes are TRBV10-1 and TRBJ2-5; D uncertain. Trimming stripped 3 bases from V and 3 bases from J, with 8 bases between. The CDR3 runs to 13 residues. Germline V gene lookup returns CDR1 WNHNN and CDR2 SYGVQD (reference sequence). The CDR3 nucleotides read TGCGCCAGCAGTGAAGACTTAAAAGAGACCCAGTACTTC. Translated, it gives CASSEDLKETQYF.

This chain uses TRBV7-9 with TRBJ1-1; 12 bases match TRBD1. The CDR3 extends over 16 amino acids. Losses at the gene ends were 5 bases for V and 7 bases for J; bases not matched to a gene: 11. In germline, CDR1 is SEHNR, CDR2 FQNEAQ (reference sequence). CDR3 DNA sequence: TGTGCCAGCAGCCCCTTCCCGGGACAGGGGGCGGGTGAAGCTTTCTTT. This encodes CASSPFPGQGAGEAFF. The entire variable domain, with the rest obtained from reference TRBV7-9 and TRBJ1-1, is as follows: DTGVSQNPRHKITKRGQNVTFRCDPISEHNRLYWYRQTLGQGPEFLTYFQNEAQLEKSRLLSDRFSAERPKGSFSTLEIQRTEQGDSAMYLCASSPFPGQGAGEAFFGQGTRLTVV.

This clone appeared once. This chain links TRBV21-1 with TRBJ1-2; TRBD1, the D gene given by the table, was not confirmed from the DNA. TRBV21-1 is listed as a pseudogene. The CDR3 contains 12 residues. The DNA of the CDR3 is TGTGCCAGCAGGGACAGAGTCTATGGCTACACCTTC. It encodes CASRDRVYGYTF.

The chain combines TRBV7-6 with TRBJ2-6; 8 positions agree with TRBD1. This CDR3 comprises 16 residues. The trim removed 1 base at V and 1 base at J, leaving 0 bases unmatched. Germline values: CDR1 SGHVS, CDR2 FNYEAQ. This CDR3 reads CASSLGTGSGANVLTF. The CDR3 DNA reads TGTGCCAGCAGCTTAGGGACAGGGTCTGGGGCCAACGTCCTGACTTTC. The whole variable domain, remainder taken from reference TRBV7-6 and TRBJ2-6, is GAGVSQSPRYKVTKRGQDVALRCDPISGHVSLYWYRQALGQGPEFLTYFNYEAQQDKSGLPNDRFSAERPEGSISTLTIQRTEQRDSAMYRCASSLGTGSGANVLTFGAGSRLTVL.

V usage is TRBV5-4 and J usage is TRBJ1-1, with 7 bases identical to TRBD1. The CDR3 spans 15 residues. V trimming: 9 bases; J trimming: 3 bases; junction bases outside the gene matches: 14. The germline V gene has CDR1 SGHNT and CDR2 YYREEE (reference sequence). The CDR3 loop is CATLVGAGGDTEAFF. DNA of the CDR3: TGTGCCACCCTCGTGGGGGCAGGGGGAGACACTGAAGCTTTCTTT.

The V and J genes are TRBV28 and TRBJ1-2; TRBD1 matches at 7 bases. Germline CDR1 reads MDHEN; CDR2 reads SYDVKM. V lost 8 bases, J lost 0 bases, and 6 bases stayed unmatched. CDR3 size: 14 residues. The CDR3 bases are TGTGCCAGCCTTGGGACAGCCCCTAACTATGGCTACACCTTC. Residues: CASLGTAPNYGYTF.

This chain connects TRBV5-5 to TRBJ1-4, with TRBD1 identical over 9 bases. Germline-derived CDR1 and CDR2 are SGHKS and YYEKEE (reference sequence). The CDR3 spans 17 residues. The V and J ends lost 6 bases and 4 bases, in that order; junction bases with no gene match: 13. CDR3 sequence: CASTTFGTGSGNEKLFF. CDR3 DNA sequence: TGTGCCAGCACCACTTTCGGGACAGGGAGTGGTAATGAAAAACTGTTTTTT.

The CDR3 DNA reads TGTGCCAGCAGCAACCAGGGGATGTCGCGTAATTCACCCCTCCACTTT. It is translated as CASSNQGMSRNSPLHF. This sequence joins TRBV7-6 and TRBJ1-6, with a possible D match to TRBD1 (6 bases). Trimming left V 5 bases short and J 6 bases short, with 17 bases between. Germline lookup yields CDR1 SGHVS and CDR2 FNYEAQ. This CDR3 comprises 16 residues.